The present TCR beta chain was sequenced within a study of T cell responses to AZD1222 COVID-19 vaccine. Across the whole study: Second doses at about 4 or about 12 weeks were pooled. Broader study findings: Among spike-specific TCRs, nearly half reportedly target unmutated variant regions.

With regard to this clone: Its antigen is as yet unknown.

Libraries were prepared by immunoSEQ multiplex PCR; TCRdb keeps only in-frame clonotypes and omits some of them. The sample holds 150,000 to 200,000 clones, roughly 87% seen once. Germline loops: CDR1 WNHNN, CDR2 SYGVQD (reference sequence). V was pared by 0 bases and J by 1 base, with 6 bases between. The CDR3 covers 14 residues. The sequenced sample was peripheral blood, obtained on day 0 of AZD1222 vaccination. The J gene is TRBJ1-1, the V gene TRBV10-1; D unresolved. The TCR comes from an adult in good health. The CDR3: CASSESLGNTEAFF. In DNA, the CDR3 is TGCGCCAGCAGTGAGTCGCTAGGGAACACTGAAGCTTTCTTT.